Listed here are 30 T cell receptor beta chains from one sample, sequenced in a study of CD8+ T cells in alopecia areata. cDNA serving as the sequencing template came from extracted, reverse transcribed RNA. Clones were sequenced by immunoSEQ multiplex PCR, and TCRdb holds only the in-frame ones, with some missing. Among around 200,000 clones, roughly 60% were seen once, and the ten largest hold about 1.5%. The sequencing used CD4+ T cells sorted from blood, collected at week 0. The receptor source for this set is a human donor with alopecia areata.

The chain couples TRBV29-1 to TRBJ2-5; no firm D call. Germline-derived CDR1 and CDR2 are SQVTM and ANQGSEA. V was trimmed by 4 bases and J by 5 bases, leaving 17 bases between them. This CDR3 is 14 amino acids long. The CDR3 region has the DNA TGCAGCGTTGTTGGTCGGGCTTCCCGGGAGACCCAGTACTTC. It encodes CSVVGRASRETQYF.

This clone was counted once. The chain is built from TRBV5-4 and TRBJ2-1; 14 bases line up with TRBD2. The J segment lost 6 bases and the V segment lost 5 bases, leaving 4 bases of the junction unmatched. The CDR3 runs to 15 residues. Germline-derived CDR1 and CDR2 are SGHNT and YYREEE (reference sequence). CDR3: CASSRGTSGSNEQFF. The CDR3 DNA sequence: TGTGCCAGCAGTCGGGGGACTAGCGGGAGCAATGAGCAGTTCTTC.

The chain links TRBV11-2 to TRBJ2-3, with TRBD2 as a possible D gene (5 bases). This CDR3 has 14 amino acids. V was clipped by 2 bases and J by 2 bases, with 8 bases between them. Germline V gene sequence: CDR1 SGHAT, CDR2 FQNNGV. The chain's CDR3 is CASSLPGSTDTQYF. DNA of the CDR3: TGTGCCAGCAGCTTACCGGGGTCCACAGATACGCAGTATTTT.

V usage is TRBV20-1 and J usage is TRBJ2-3; D is unresolved. The CDR3 has 11 amino acids. Germline V CDR1 and CDR2: DFQATT, SNEGSKA (reference sequence). V lost 7 bases and J 5 bases, leaving 10 bases between the germline ends. CDR3 sequence: CSEARGDTQYF. CDR3 nucleotide sequence: TGCAGTGAGGCTAGAGGAGATACGCAGTATTTT.

This chain uses TRBV29-1 with TRBJ2-7; 10 nucleotides agree with TRBD1. The CDR3 is 13 amino acids. Trimming cost V 6 bases and J 11 bases; bases outside gene matches: 13. Germline CDR1 and CDR2: SQVTM and ANQGSEA. CDR3 coding DNA: TGCAGCGTCTCGACAGGGGGCACGGTTAAGGAGTACTTC. Its protein is CSVSTGGTVKEYF.

CDR3 residues: CSIRTDRIPGELFF. As DNA, the CDR3 is TGCAGCATCAGGACAGATCGGATTCCCGGGGAGCTGTTTTTT. The gene calls are TRBV29-1 and TRBJ2-2; maybe TRBD1 (6 bases). The CDR3 is 14 amino acids. Germline V gene data show CDR1 as SQVTM and CDR2 as ANQGSEA. Trimming stripped 8 bases from V and 6 bases from J, with 19 bases between.

The rearrangement uses TRBV13 and TRBJ1-4, with TRBD1 matching 7 bases. The CDR3 extends over 16 amino acids. Germline V CDR1 and CDR2: PRHDT, FYEKMQ (reference sequence). The ends lost 4 bases at V and 8 bases at J; junction bases unmatched: 13. This chain's CDR3 is CASSSRQGDGVEKLFF. CDR3 bases: TGTGCCAGCAGCTCGCGCCAGGGGGATGGGGTCGAAAAACTGTTTTTT.

V is TRBV7-3 and J is TRBJ2-1; D not resolved. This CDR3 contains 13 residues. With 4 bases removed from V and 5 bases from J, the gap between germline ends came to 9 bases. CDR1 is SGHTA, CDR2 FQGTGA, per germline. The CDR3 DNA sequence: TGTGCCAGCAGCTCCTGGGAAAACAATGAGCAGTTCTTC. This gives the protein CASSSWENNEQFF. The variable domain in full, completed from reference TRBV7-3 and TRBJ2-1, reads GAGVSQTPSNKVTEKGKYVELRCDPISGHTALYWYRQSLGQGPEFLIYFQGTGAADDSGLPNDRFFAVRPEGSVSTLKIQRTERGDSAVYLCASSSWENNEQFFGPGTRLTVL.

This clone was counted only a few times. The chain links TRBV29-1 to TRBJ1-4; maybe TRBD1 (5 bases). Germline V gene data show CDR1 as SQVTM and CDR2 as ANQGSEA. Trimming left V 7 bases short and J 4 bases short, with 13 bases between. The CDR3 length is 13 residues. The CDR3 region has the DNA TGCAGCGGCCGGGACGGCCTTAATGAAAAACTGTTTTTT. It codes for CSGRDGLNEKLFF.

This clone turned up a few times. The gene calls are TRBV29-1 and TRBJ1-1; 7 nucleotides match TRBD1. Germline V gene lookup returns CDR1 SQVTM and CDR2 ANQGSEA. The CDR3 sequence is 13 residues long. With V trimmed by 5 bases and J by 1 base, 4 bases remained unmatched. The CDR3 region has the DNA TGCAGCGTTTACAGGGGAGGGAACACTGAAGCTTTCTTT. It is translated as CSVYRGGNTEAFF.

V usage is TRBV7-2 and J usage is TRBJ2-7; 7 bases align to TRBD1. CDR1 and CDR2 (germline): SGHTA, FQGNSA. CDR3 length: 14 residues. The V gene end was trimmed by 3 bases and the J gene end by 4 bases; junction bases not matched to a gene: 6. CDR3 DNA: TGTGCCAGCAGCTTCCTAGGGGGCGCGTACGAGCAGTACTTC. Protein: CASSFLGGAYEQYF.

The chain employs TRBV27 and TRBJ1-6, with TRBD1 as a possible D gene (6 bases). V was cut by 5 bases and J by 0 bases, with 20 bases left in between. The CDR3 totals 19 residues. CDR1 and CDR2 from the germline V gene are MNHEY and SMNVEV (reference sequence). The CDR3 loop is CASSTKATGSGSYNSPLHF. CDR3 nucleotides: TGTGCCAGCAGTACTAAGGCCACAGGGAGCGGCTCCTATAATTCACCCCTCCACTTT.

The chain employs TRBV4-1 and TRBJ1-2; a possible D gene is TRBD1 (5 bases). V lost 0 bases and J 4 bases, leaving 15 bases between the germline ends. CDR3 length equals 16 residues. Per germline, CDR1 MGHRA and CDR2 YSYEKL. The CDR3 DNA follows: TGCGCCAGCAGCCAAGATTTACCCCCAGGGATCTATGGCTACACCTTC. Translating gives CASSQDLPPGIYGYTF.

The V call is TRBV29-1, the J call TRBJ2-2; 13 bases agree with TRBD2. V shed 6 bases, J shed 1 base, and the junction held 2 bases outside the gene matches. This CDR3 spans 15 amino acids. Germline CDR1 reads SQVTM; CDR2 reads ANQGSEA. CDR3 nucleotide sequence: TGCAGCGTCCGGACTAGCGGGGGGAACACCGGGGAGCTGTTTTTT. It yields the protein CSVRTSGGNTGELFF.

This sequence joins TRBV2 and TRBJ2-1, with D maybe TRBD1 (5 bases). Germline V gene lookup returns CDR1 SNHLY and CDR2 FYNNEI. The CDR3 is 12 amino acids. V was clipped by 6 bases and J by 8 bases, with 11 bases between them. CDR3 sequence: CASRLQVYEQFF. CDR3 nucleotide sequence: TGTGCCAGCAGACTACAGGTCTATGAGCAGTTCTTC.

Many counts were recorded for this clone. This CDR3 reads CASAPGSLNTEAFF. The CDR3, as DNA: TGTGCCAGCGCGCCAGGGTCCTTGAACACTGAAGCTTTCTTT. The chain employs TRBV28 and TRBJ1-1, with D tentatively TRBD1 (5 bases). The CDR3 spans 14 residues. From germline, CDR1 is MDHEN and CDR2 SYDVKM. Trimming shortened V by 8 bases and J by 0 bases, and 13 bases separated the two germline ends. The full variable domain, rest sourced from reference TRBV28 and TRBJ1-1, is DVKVTQSSRYLVKRTGEKVFLECVQDMDHENMFWYRQDPGLGLRLIYFSYDVKMKEKGDIPEGYSVSREKKERFSLILESASTNQTSMYLCASAPGSLNTEAFFGQGTRLTVV.

This clone was counted only a few times. The rearrangement links TRBV28 to TRBJ2-7; no reliable D call. The CDR3 runs to 14 residues. Germline V lookup: CDR1 MDHEN, CDR2 SYDVKM. V was cut by 6 bases and J by 11 bases, with 23 bases left in between. The CDR3 loop reads CASSPLAGPVWEYF. The CDR3 DNA sequence: TGTGCCAGCAGCCCGCTCGCCGGACCGGTATGGGAGTACTTC.

V is TRBV30 and J is TRBJ2-7; weak D call: TRBD1 (6 bases). This CDR3 region has 13 residues. Germline V CDR1 and CDR2: GTSNPN, SVGIG (reference sequence). With 1 base removed from V and 7 bases from J, the gap between germline ends came to 14 bases. The DNA of the CDR3 is TGTGCCTGGAGTGCGACAGGTCCGGGGGAGCAGTACTTC. Amino acid sequence: CAWSATGPGEQYF.

The rearrangement joins TRBV4-3 to TRBJ1-1; D possibly corresponds to TRBD1 (5 bases). Germline CDR1 and CDR2: LGHNA and YSLEER. Trimming took off 0 bases at V and 12 bases at J, with 20 bases between the two ends. The CDR3 totals 15 residues. The CDR3 DNA sequence: TGCGCCAGCAGCCAAGATTCTACCCGAGGACATACGACTTTCTTT. This translates into CASSQDSTRGHTTFF.

The V gene is TRBV30, the J gene TRBJ2-7, with D possibly being TRBD2 (6 bases). Germline values: CDR1 GTSNPN, CDR2 SVGIG (reference sequence). The CDR3 runs to 13 residues. V dropped 0 bases and J dropped 6 bases, with 12 bases sitting between them. The CDR3: CAWSVRGAGEQYF. In DNA form, the CDR3 reads TGTGCCTGGAGTGTCCGCGGGGCGGGCGAGCAGTACTTC.

This chain connects TRBV15 to TRBJ2-7; 8 nucleotides align to TRBD1. V was clipped by 1 base and J by 2 bases; unmatched bases: 4. The CDR3 contains 15 residues. In germline, CDR1 is LNHNV, CDR2 YYDKDF (reference sequence). CDR3 amino acids: CATSRVGQGPYEQYF. The DNA for the CDR3 is TGTGCCACCAGCAGAGTAGGACAGGGTCCCTACGAGCAGTACTTC.

This clone has just a few counts. The rearrangement joins TRBV7-7 to TRBJ2-1; a weak D match, TRBD2 (5 bases). Germline V gene sequence: CDR1 SSHAT, CDR2 FNYEAQ (reference sequence). The CDR3 has 12 residues. V gave up 5 bases and J gave up 9 bases, with 11 bases separating them. CDR3: CASSPHGGEQFF. The CDR3 DNA is TGTGCCAGCAGCCCACACGGAGGTGAGCAGTTCTTC.

This clone was observed a single time. V is TRBV15 and J is TRBJ1-5; D ambiguous. Trimming took off 2 bases at V and 3 bases at J, with 11 bases between the two ends. Germline CDR1 LNHNV, CDR2 YYDKDF (reference sequence). This CDR3 is 15 amino acids long. The CDR3, as DNA: TGTGCCACCAGCAGACTCCCCAGCTTCAATCAGCCCCAGCATTTT. Translating gives CATSRLPSFNQPQHF.

The chain employs TRBV15 and TRBJ1-1; D not certain. V was cut by 1 base and J by 8 bases, with 17 bases left in between. CDR1 and CDR2 (germline): LNHNV, YYDKDF (reference sequence). The CDR3 runs 15 residues. The CDR3 nucleotides read TGTGCCACCAGCAGAGTAGGTGTTATTCGACTAGAAGCTTTCTTT. Translating it yields CATSRVGVIRLEAFF.

The genes are TRBV30 and TRBJ1-1; D not resolved. The CDR3 loop spans 12 amino acids. The germline CDR1 and CDR2 sequences are GTSNPN and SVGIG (reference sequence). Trimming cost V 6 bases and J 0 bases, with 8 bases left between them. The CDR3 DNA reads TGTGCCTGCAGCCTTTTGAACACTGAAGCTTTCTTT. This encodes CACSLLNTEAFF.

This clone was recorded only once. The gene calls are TRBV30 and TRBJ1-2, with D possibly matching TRBD1 (5 bases). This CDR3 region has 13 residues. CDR1 and CDR2 from the germline V gene are GTSNPN and SVGIG (reference sequence). Deletions cut 1 base from V and 3 bases from J, with 9 bases between. CDR3 in amino acids: CAWSGQSDYGYTF. DNA for the CDR3: TGTGCCTGGAGTGGACAGAGCGACTATGGCTACACCTTC.

The V and J genes are TRBV15 and TRBJ2-1, with TRBD1 matching 9 bases. J gave up 14 bases and V 5 bases, and 7 bases lay outside the gene matches. The CDR3 is made up of 12 amino acids. Per germline, CDR1 LNHNV and CDR2 YYDKDF (reference sequence). CDR3 nucleotide sequence: TGTGCCACCAGCGGGACCCGGGACAGGGAGTTCTTC. The encoded protein is CATSGTRDREFF.

In its sample, this clone was seen a few times. The CDR3 region is CSVVPVHGYTF. In DNA, the CDR3 is TGCAGCGTTGTGCCCGTTCATGGCTACACCTTC. The chain links TRBV29-1 to TRBJ1-2; D uncertain. V lost 4 bases to trimming and J lost 6 bases, with 9 bases between them. Germline V gene sequence: CDR1 SQVTM, CDR2 ANQGSEA. This CDR3 spans 11 amino acids.

This clone was seen a handful of times. In DNA form, the CDR3 reads TGTGCCTGGACCCGGGACAGGGCCTATGGCTACACCTTC. It translates to CAWTRDRAYGYTF. The chain carries TRBV30 and TRBJ1-2, with TRBD1 matching over 9 bases. V trimming: 4 bases; J trimming: 4 bases; junction bases outside the gene matches: 4. The CDR3 covers 13 residues. Germline CDR1 GTSNPN, CDR2 SVGIG (reference sequence).

The J gene is TRBJ1-2, the V gene TRBV19; D is uncertain. This CDR3 is built from 16 residues. Looked up from germline, CDR1 is LNHDA and CDR2 is SQIVND (reference sequence). The germline V and J ends were trimmed by 4 bases and 0 bases, with 15 bases remaining between them. This CDR3 reads CASSSNAGPANYGYTF. The CDR3 DNA reads as TGTGCCAGTAGTAGCAATGCAGGACCGGCTAACTATGGCTACACCTTC.